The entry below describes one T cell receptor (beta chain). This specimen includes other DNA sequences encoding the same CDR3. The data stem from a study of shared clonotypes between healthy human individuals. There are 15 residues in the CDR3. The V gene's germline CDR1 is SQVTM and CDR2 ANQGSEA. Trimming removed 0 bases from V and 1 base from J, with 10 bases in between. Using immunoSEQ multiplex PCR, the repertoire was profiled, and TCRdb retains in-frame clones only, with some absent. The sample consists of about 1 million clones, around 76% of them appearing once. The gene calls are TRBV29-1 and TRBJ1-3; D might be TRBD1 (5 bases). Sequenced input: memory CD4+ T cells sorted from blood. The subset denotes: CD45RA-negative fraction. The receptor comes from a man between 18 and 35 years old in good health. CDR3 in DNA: TGCAGCGTTGAAGATTTAGGGGCATCTGGAAACACCATATATTTT. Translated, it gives CSVEDLGASGNTIYF.